This T cell receptor beta chain is drawn from a study of shared clonotypes between healthy human individuals. As for the study in general: Three plates were used per donor for CD4 naive, three for CD4 memory, two for CD8 naive and one for CD8 memory.

Clones were sequenced by immunoSEQ multiplex PCR, and TCRdb holds only the in-frame ones, with some missing. The sample comprises about 580,000 clones, roughly 98% of which are singletons, and approximately 0.3% rests with the top ten. CD8 cells regarded as naive lacked CD45RO, were positively chosen for CCR7, and omitted terminally differentiated effector memory CD45RA+ cells. Nashville, Tennessee was home to all donors, who were Caucasian adults. The clonotype originates from a man aged 25-40 years in good health. The source material was naive CD8+ T cells sorted from blood.

CDR3 sequence: CASSYLAANTGELFF. For the CDR3, the DNA is TGTGCCAGCAGTTACTTAGCGGCAAACACCGGGGAGCTGTTTTTT. The V gene is TRBV6-6, the J gene TRBJ2-2; a possible D gene is TRBD2 (6 bases). This CDR3 comprises 15 residues. Germline assignment: CDR1 MNHNY and CDR2 SVGAGI (reference sequence). The ends were cut back, 1 base at V and 2 bases at J, with 8 bases in the middle.